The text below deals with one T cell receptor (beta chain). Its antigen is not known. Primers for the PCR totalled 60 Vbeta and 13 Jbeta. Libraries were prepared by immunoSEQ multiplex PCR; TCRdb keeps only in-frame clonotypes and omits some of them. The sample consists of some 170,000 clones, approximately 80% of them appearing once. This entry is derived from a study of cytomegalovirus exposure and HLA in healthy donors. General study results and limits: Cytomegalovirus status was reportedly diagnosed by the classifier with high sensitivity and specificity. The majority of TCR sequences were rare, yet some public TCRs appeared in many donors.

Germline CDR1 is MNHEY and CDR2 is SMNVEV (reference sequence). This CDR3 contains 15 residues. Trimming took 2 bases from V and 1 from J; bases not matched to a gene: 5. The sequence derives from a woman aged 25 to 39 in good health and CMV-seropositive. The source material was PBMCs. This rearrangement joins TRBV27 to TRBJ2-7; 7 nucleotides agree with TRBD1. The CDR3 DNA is TGTGCCAGCAGTTTAAATCCGGGACAGTCCTACGAGCAGTACTTC. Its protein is CASSLNPGQSYEQYF.